These 15 T cell receptor beta chains were sequenced from one sample in a study of blood T cell repertoires in COVID-19 (dated by TCRdb to about 2020). The method was the immunoSEQ multiplex PCR assay. TCRdb re-hosts the immuneACCESS table, in-frame sequences only. Its copies lack some clones; in the studies checked, an unresolved V gene accounts for under half of them, and the cause for the rest is not known. Counted in this sample were about 56,000 clones; just under 75% of them appeared once. Around 4.8% of the sample is in the top ten clones. The material sequenced was peripheral blood. These receptors originate from a woman aged 70 to 79 with COVID-19, enrolled during active disease.

The rearrangement uses TRBV19 and TRBJ2-5; TRBD2 agrees at 14 bases. The CDR3 has 17 residues. J was trimmed by 0 bases and V by 6 bases; bases with no gene match: 6. Germline CDR1 reads LNHDA; CDR2 reads SQIVND (reference sequence). The CDR3 DNA follows: TGTGCCAGTAGCCAAAGACTAGCGGGAGGGTACCAAGAGACCCAGTACTTC. This encodes CASSQRLAGGYQETQYF.

The V call is TRBV5-6, the J call TRBJ1-4; 7 nucleotides align to TRBD1. The length of the CDR3 is 16 residues. Germline CDR1 and CDR2: SGHDT and YYEEEE. J lost 0 bases, V lost 4 bases, and 6 bases had no gene match. CDR3 sequence reads: CASSGGQPSTNEKLFF. The CDR3 DNA follows: TGTGCCAGCAGCGGGGGACAGCCCTCAACTAATGAAAAACTGTTTTTT.

This clone appeared once. The genes are TRBV2 and TRBJ1-4, with a tentative D call TRBD1 (5 bases). Germline assignment: CDR1 SNHLY and CDR2 FYNNEI. Deletions cut 1 base from V and 8 bases from J, with 17 bases between. This CDR3 contains 16 residues. CDR3 loop: CASSEVETVSREKLFF. The CDR3 DNA sequence: TGTGCCAGCAGTGAAGTTGAGACAGTTTCACGAGAAAAACTGTTTTTT.

The V gene is TRBV24-1, the J gene TRBJ2-1; D unresolved. Germline lookup yields CDR1 KGHDR and CDR2 SFDVKD. V was cut by 7 bases and J by 5 bases, with 14 bases left in between. This CDR3 has 14 amino acids. In DNA form, the CDR3 reads TGTGCCACCAGCCCGGGTGGCAGCCACAATGAGCAGTTCTTC. Its translation is CATSPGGSHNEQFF.

In nucleotides, the CDR3 is TGTGCCAGCAGCTCCTCCAGGTCCTACGAGCAGTACTTC. Protein: CASSSSRSYEQYF. The genes are TRBV11-2 and TRBJ2-7; D is undetermined. CDR1 is SGHAT, CDR2 FQNNGV, per germline. The CDR3 covers 13 residues. Trimming took 4 bases from V and 1 from J, leaving 8 bases between them. Based on the CDR3 plus reference TRBV11-2 and TRBJ2-7, the full variable domain is EAGVAQSPRYKIIEKRQSVAFWCNPISGHATLYWYQQILGQGPKLLIQFQNNGVVDDSQLPKDRFSAERLKGVDSTLKIQPAKLEDSAVYLCASSSSRSYEQYFGPGTRLTVT.

This clone was seen just once. This sequence joins TRBV5-1 and TRBJ2-1, with 11 bases matching TRBD2. The junction had 1 base not matched to a gene; V was cut back by 4 bases and J by 4 bases. Looked up from germline, CDR1 is SGHRS and CDR2 is YFSETQ. The CDR3 is made up of 14 amino acids. CDR3 in amino acids: CASSRLAGYNEQFF. DNA for the CDR3: TGCGCCAGCAGCCGACTAGCGGGGTACAATGAGCAGTTCTTC.

The chain combines TRBV10-3 with TRBJ1-6; D is uncertain. This CDR3 is 16 amino acids long. Per the germline V gene, CDR1 is ENHRY and CDR2 is SYGVKD. Deletions cut 3 bases from V and 9 bases from J, with 18 bases between. The CDR3 protein is CAISDPGRREGSPLHF. CDR3 coding DNA: TGTGCCATCAGTGATCCCGGCAGGAGGGAGGGTTCACCCCTCCACTTT.

The CDR3 loop is CASSLVGAVGTDTQYF. The CDR3 coding sequence is TGTGCCAGCAGCTTAGTCGGAGCGGTGGGCACAGATACGCAGTATTTT. This rearrangement joins TRBV11-3 to TRBJ2-3, with a tentative D call TRBD2 (5 bases). V was pared by 1 base and J by 1 base, with 12 bases between. The CDR3 length is 16 residues. The germline V gene has CDR1 SGHNT and CDR2 YENEEA.

This clone has only a few counts. This sequence joins TRBV7-9 and TRBJ2-3; 7 nucleotides line up with TRBD1. Germline CDR1 and CDR2: SEHNR and FQNEAQ (reference sequence). J lost 2 bases, V lost 5 bases, and 7 bases had no gene match. The CDR3 covers 15 residues. CDR3 coding DNA: TGTGCCAGCAGCCCTAGGACAGGAGACACAGATACGCAGTATTTT. This encodes CASSPRTGDTDTQYF.

The rearrangement joins TRBV15 to TRBJ1-5, with unresolved D. This CDR3 comprises 17 residues. Germline lookup yields CDR1 LNHNV and CDR2 YYDKDF (reference sequence). Trimming removed 0 bases at V and 5 bases at J, with 17 bases between. The DNA for the CDR3 is TGTGCCACCAGCAGAGATCACGACCCCAACTATTATCAGCCCCAGCATTTT. This sequence encodes CATSRDHDPNYYQPQHF. Based on the CDR3 plus reference TRBV15 and TRBJ1-5, the full variable domain is DAMVIQNPRYQVTQFGKPVTLSCSQTLNHNVMYWYQQKSSQAPKLLFHYYDKDFNNEADTPDNFQSRRPNTSFCFLDIRSPGLGDTAMYLCATSRDHDPNYYQPQHFGDGTRLSIL.

The table lists this clone with a count of one. The rearrangement links TRBV7-8 to TRBJ1-2; no definite D call. V was cut by 1 base and J by 8 bases, with 14 bases left in between. The CDR3 covers 14 residues. The germline gives CDR1 SGHVS, CDR2 FQNEAQ. DNA for the CDR3: TGTGCCAGCAGCTTAGGGACCCGCGCGGGGGGCTACACCTTC. It translates to CASSLGTRAGGYTF.

The chain uses TRBV5-1 and TRBJ1-2; D is possibly TRBD1 (6 bases). Trimming cost V 2 bases and J 5 bases, with 13 bases left between them. Germline lookup yields CDR1 SGHRS and CDR2 YFSETQ. The CDR3 loop spans 14 amino acids. This CDR3 reads CASSFRPQGYGYTF. The DNA for the CDR3 is TGCGCCAGCAGCTTCCGTCCTCAGGGGTATGGCTACACCTTC.

The chain recombines TRBV19 with TRBJ1-3, with D maybe TRBD1 (5 bases). The CDR3 has 14 residues. Germline V lookup: CDR1 LNHDA, CDR2 SQIVND (reference sequence). V lost 5 bases, J lost 0 bases, and 8 bases lay in between. This CDR3 reads CASSHRTSGNTIYF. The DNA for the CDR3 is TGTGCCAGTAGTCACAGGACCTCTGGAAACACCATATATTTT.

The rearrangement links TRBV6-5 to TRBJ1-1; TRBD1 matches at 7 bases. Germline assignment: CDR1 MNHEY and CDR2 SVGAGI. V lost 5 bases to trimming and J lost 6 bases; unmatched junction nucleotides: 12. This CDR3 has 15 amino acids. The CDR3 loop is CASSHWDRGRPEAFF. The CDR3 coding sequence is TGTGCCAGCAGTCACTGGGACAGAGGAAGGCCTGAAGCTTTCTTT.

The chain uses TRBV6-5 and TRBJ1-2; TRBD1 aligns across 8 bases. CDR3 length: 13 residues. J was trimmed by 2 bases and V by 6 bases; bases with no gene match: 2. The germline gives CDR1 MNHEY, CDR2 SVGAGI. The CDR3 nucleotides are TGTGCCAGCAGCAGGACAGGGAACTATGGCTACACCTTC. Protein product: CASSRTGNYGYTF.